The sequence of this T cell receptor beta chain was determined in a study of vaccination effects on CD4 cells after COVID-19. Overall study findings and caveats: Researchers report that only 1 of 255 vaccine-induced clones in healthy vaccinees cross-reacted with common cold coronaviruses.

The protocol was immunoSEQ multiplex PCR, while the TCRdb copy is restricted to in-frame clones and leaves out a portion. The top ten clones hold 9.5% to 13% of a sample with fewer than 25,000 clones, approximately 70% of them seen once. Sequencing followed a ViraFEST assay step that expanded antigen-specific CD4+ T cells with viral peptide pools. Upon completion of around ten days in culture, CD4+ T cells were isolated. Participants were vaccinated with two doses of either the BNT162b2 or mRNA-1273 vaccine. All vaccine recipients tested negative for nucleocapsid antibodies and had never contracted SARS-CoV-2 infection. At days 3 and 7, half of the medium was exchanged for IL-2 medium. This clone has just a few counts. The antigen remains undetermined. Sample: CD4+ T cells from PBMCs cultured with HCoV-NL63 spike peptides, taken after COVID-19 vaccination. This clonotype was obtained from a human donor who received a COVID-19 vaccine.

DNA of the CDR3: TGTGCCAGCTCACCCTCAACAGGGTTGGACTATGGCTACACCTTC. It is translated as CASSPSTGLDYGYTF. V usage is TRBV18 and J usage is TRBJ1-2; D might be TRBD1 (6 bases). V was clipped by 3 bases and J by 3 bases, with 14 bases between them. The CDR3 is made up of 15 amino acids. Per the germline V gene, CDR1 is KGHSH and CDR2 is LQKENI.